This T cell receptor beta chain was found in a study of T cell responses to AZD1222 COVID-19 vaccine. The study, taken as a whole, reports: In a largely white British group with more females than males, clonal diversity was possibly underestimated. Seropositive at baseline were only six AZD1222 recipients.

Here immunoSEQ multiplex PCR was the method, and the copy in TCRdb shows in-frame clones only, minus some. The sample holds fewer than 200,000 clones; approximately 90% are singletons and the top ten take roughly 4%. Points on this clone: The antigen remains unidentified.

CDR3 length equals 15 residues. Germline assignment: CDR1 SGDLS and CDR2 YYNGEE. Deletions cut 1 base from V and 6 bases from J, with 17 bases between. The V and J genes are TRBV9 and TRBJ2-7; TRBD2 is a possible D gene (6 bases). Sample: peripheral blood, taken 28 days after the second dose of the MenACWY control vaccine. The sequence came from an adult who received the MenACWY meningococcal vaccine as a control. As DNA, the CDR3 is TGTGCCAGCAGCGTACGCCAGGCTGGACTACGCGAGCAGTACTTC. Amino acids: CASSVRQAGLREQYF.